The present entry profiles one T cell receptor (beta chain) with its context. Its antigen is unknown. Donors were nominally healthy when sampled, though unrecorded immune exposures were likely. These data originate in a study of cytomegalovirus exposure and HLA in healthy donors. The PCR made use of 60 Vbeta and 13 Jbeta primers. Repertoires were generated with immunoSEQ multiplex PCR, while TCRdb's copy carries only in-frame clones and drops some. Of 150,000 or so clones in the sample, roughly 75% were seen once. Overall study findings and caveats: The authors later found HLA-associated TCR beta chains more clonally expanded than equally common others. It was in a later analysis that TCR association rates were seen to vary by HLA locus, highest for DRB1 and lowest for HLA-C.

Source material: PBMCs. The TCR comes from a man between 18 and 29 years old in good health and CMV-seropositive.

In nucleotides, the CDR3 is TGTGCCAGCAGCTTGGGGACTAGCGGGAGTTTAGCTGAGCAGTTCTTC. This sequence encodes CASSLGTSGSLAEQFF. V gene TRBV7-9 combines with J gene TRBJ2-1; 14 positions match TRBD2. CDR3 length equals 16 residues. Trimming at V came to 3 bases and at J to 9 bases, leaving 7 bases not matched to a gene. The germline V gene has CDR1 SEHNR and CDR2 FQNEAQ (reference sequence).